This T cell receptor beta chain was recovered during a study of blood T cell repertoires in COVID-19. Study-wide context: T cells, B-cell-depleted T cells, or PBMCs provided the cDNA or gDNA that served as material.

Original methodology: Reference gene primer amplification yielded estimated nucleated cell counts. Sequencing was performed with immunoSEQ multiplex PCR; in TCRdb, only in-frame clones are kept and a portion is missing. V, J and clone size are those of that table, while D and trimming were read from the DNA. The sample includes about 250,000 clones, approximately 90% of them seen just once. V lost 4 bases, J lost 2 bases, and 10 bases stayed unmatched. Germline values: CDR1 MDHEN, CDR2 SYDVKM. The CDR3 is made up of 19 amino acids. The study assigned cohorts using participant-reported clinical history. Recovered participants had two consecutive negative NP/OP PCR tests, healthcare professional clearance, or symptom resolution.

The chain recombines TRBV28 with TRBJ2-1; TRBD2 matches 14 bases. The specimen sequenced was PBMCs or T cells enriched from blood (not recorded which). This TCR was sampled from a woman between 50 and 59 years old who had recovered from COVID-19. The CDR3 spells CASSSRPGTSGSTYNEQFF. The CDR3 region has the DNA TGTGCCAGCAGTTCGCGTCCCGGGACTAGCGGGAGTACCTACAATGAGCAGTTCTTC.